The rows below give T cell receptor beta chains drawn from one sample of a study of Ad26.COV2.S vaccination and SARS-CoV-2 variants. Here immunoSEQ multiplex PCR was the method, and the copy in TCRdb shows in-frame clones only, minus some. The sample consists of 300,000 to 400,000 clones, 75% to 90% of them appearing once. The material was peripheral blood, obtained in a trial of Ad26.COV2.S vaccine versus placebo. All receptors derive from a person aged 18-65 years who received the Ad26.COV2.S COVID-19 vaccine or a placebo. The conserved cysteine and the conserved F or W are not part of the CDR3 here.

j_call v_call cdr3_aa
TRBJ2-5 TRBV3-1/TRBV3-2 ASSQDTIRIGETQY
TRBJ2-1 TRBV13 ASSLVGSEQF
TRBJ1-3 TRBV12-3/TRBV12-4 ASPWGNTIY
TRBJ2-7 TRBV5-6 ASRKTGGQGYEQY
TRBJ2-7 TRBV4-1 ASSRLTGALYYEQY
TRBJ1-2 TRBV29-1 SVKPGTGMNYGYT
TRBJ2-3 TRBV4-2 ASSPLWRDTQY
TRBJ2-3 TRBV7-9 ASSRGGTGRTDTQY
TRBJ1-3 TRBV28 ASSGAGVGNTIY
TRBJ1-1 TRBV27 ASSLRTGYTEAF
TRBJ1-5 TRBV28 ASSFGQGVNQPQH
TRBJ2-1 TRBV5-6 ASSLVNNEQF
TRBJ2-1 TRBV5-1 ASSLEGLTYNEQF
TRBJ1-2 TRBV14 ASSQGYRGNYGYT
TRBJ2-5 TRBV18 ASSPLGTGDETQY
TRBJ2-3 TRBV19 ASRRLAGLDTQY
TRBJ2-1 TRBV19 ASSTRTENNEQF
TRBJ1-1 TRBV3-1/TRBV3-2 ASSQDYTEAF
TRBJ2-1 TRBV7-2 ASSSGLAGVEQF
TRBJ2-3 TRBV11-1 ASSPIRGLHTDTQY
TRBJ2-7 TRBV6-5 ASSYGTGAYEQY
TRBJ1-3 TRBV4-1 ASSRQIYRSGNTIY
TRBJ1-5 TRBV5-8 AGGGGSNQPQH
TRBJ1-2 TRBV24-1 ATSDSNRGQRYT
TRBJ2-7 TRBV4-3 ASSQEGGDGSYEQY
TRBJ2-1 TRBV7-2 ASSTLGLAVRNEQF
TRBJ1-5 TRBV6-5 ASGDTGGSQPQH
TRBJ1-1 TRBV12-3/TRBV12-4 ASLGQLNTEAF